The clone carrying this TCR beta chain was observed at least ten times. Measured with immunoSEQ multiplex PCR; TCRdb has only the in-frame clones, and not every one. The table lists approximately 190,000 clones, around 87% of them singletons, with roughly 24% in the top ten. This CDR3 has 15 amino acids. The ends were cut back, 4 bases at V and 0 bases at J, with 10 bases in the middle. CDR1 MGHRA and CDR2 YSYEKL come from the germline V gene. The data were taken from a study of blood T cell repertoires in COVID-19. Study overall: Donors in Cohort 3 who had recovered were those with two negative PCRs, healthcare professional clearance, or resolution of their symptoms.

This chain connects TRBV4-1 to TRBJ1-5, with D maybe TRBD1 (6 bases). Material for sequencing was PBMCs or T cells enriched from blood (not recorded which). This TCR derives from a middle-aged woman in a cohort exposed to, infected with or recovered from COVID-19 (not recorded which). The CDR3 DNA reads TGCGCCAGCAGCCGAGAGGACAGTAGCAATCAGCCCCAGCATTTT. Translating gives CASSREDSSNQPQHF.